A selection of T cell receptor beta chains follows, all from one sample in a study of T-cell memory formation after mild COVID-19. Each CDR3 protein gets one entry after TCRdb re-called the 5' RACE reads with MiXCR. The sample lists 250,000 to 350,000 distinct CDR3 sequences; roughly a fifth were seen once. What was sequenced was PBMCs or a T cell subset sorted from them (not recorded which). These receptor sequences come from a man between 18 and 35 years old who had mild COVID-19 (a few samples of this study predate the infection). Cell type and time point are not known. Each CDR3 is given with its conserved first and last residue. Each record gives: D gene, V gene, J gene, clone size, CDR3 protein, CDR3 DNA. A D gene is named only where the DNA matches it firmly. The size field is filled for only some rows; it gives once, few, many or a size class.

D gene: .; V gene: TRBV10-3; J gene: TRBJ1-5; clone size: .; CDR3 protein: CAISGGAGSNQPQHF; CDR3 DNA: TGTGCCATCAGTGGAGGGGCAGGGAGCAATCAGCCCCAGCATTTT
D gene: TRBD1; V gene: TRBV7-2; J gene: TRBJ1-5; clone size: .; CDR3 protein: CASSWDSSNQPQHF; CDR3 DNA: TGTGCCAGCAGTTGGGACAGTAGCAATCAGCCCCAGCATTTT
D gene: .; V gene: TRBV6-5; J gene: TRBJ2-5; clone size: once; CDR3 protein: CASSYAGRGETQYF; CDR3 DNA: TGTGCCAGCAGTTACGCGGGGAGAGGGGAGACCCAGTACTTC
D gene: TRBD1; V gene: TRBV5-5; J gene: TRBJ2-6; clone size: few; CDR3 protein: CASSLGTGPSGANVLTF; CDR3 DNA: TGTGCCAGCAGCTTGGGGACAGGTCCCTCTGGGGCCAACGTCCTGACTTTC
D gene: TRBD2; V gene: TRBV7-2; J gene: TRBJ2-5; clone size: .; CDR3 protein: CASSLAAGGRIGETQYF; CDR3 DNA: TGTGCCAGCAGCTTAGCAGCGGGGGGGCGTATTGGGGAGACCCAGTACTTC
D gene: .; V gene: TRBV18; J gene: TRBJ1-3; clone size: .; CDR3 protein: CASSPGPASGNTIYF; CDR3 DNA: TGTGCCAGCTCACCGGGCCCTGCCTCTGGAAACACCATATATTTT
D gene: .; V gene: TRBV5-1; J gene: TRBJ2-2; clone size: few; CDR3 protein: CASSLDRVTGELFF; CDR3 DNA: TGCGCCAGCAGCTTGGACAGGGTAACCGGGGAGCTGTTTTTT
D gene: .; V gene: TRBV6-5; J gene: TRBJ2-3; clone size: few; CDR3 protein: CASSYQRRTDTQYF; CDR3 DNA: TGTGCCAGCAGTTACCAGCGGCGCACAGATACGCAGTATTTT
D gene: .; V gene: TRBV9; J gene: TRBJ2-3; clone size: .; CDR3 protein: CASSPPRSPTQYF; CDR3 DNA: TGTGCCAGCAGCCCGCCTAGAAGTCCTACGCAGTATTTT
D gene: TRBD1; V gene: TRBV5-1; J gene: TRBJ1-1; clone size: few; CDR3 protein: CASSLAQTGIEAFF; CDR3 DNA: TGCGCCAGCAGCCTTGCCCAGACAGGGATTGAAGCTTTCTTT
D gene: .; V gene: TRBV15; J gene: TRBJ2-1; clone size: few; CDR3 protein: CATSRPGGAGEQFF; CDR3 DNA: TGTGCCACCAGTCGTCCCGGGGGAGCGGGTGAGCAGTTCTTC
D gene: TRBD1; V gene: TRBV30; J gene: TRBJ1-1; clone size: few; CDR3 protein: CAWSEWTGMKTEAFF; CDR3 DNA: TGTGCCTGGAGTGAATGGACAGGGATGAAAACTGAAGCTTTCTTT
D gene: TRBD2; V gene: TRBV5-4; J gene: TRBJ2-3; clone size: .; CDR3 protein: CASSAGLNTDTQYF; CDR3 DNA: TGTGCCAGCAGCGCGGGACTAAACACAGATACGCAGTATTTT
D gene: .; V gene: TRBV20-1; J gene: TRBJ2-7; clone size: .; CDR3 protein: CSASQGYEQYF; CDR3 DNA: TGCAGTGCTAGCCAGGGATACGAGCAGTACTTC
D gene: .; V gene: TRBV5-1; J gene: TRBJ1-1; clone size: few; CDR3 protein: CASSLWQNTEAFF; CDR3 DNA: TGCGCCAGCAGCCTGTGGCAGAACACTGAAGCTTTCTTT
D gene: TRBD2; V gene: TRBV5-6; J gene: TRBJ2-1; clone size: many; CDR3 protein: CASSFLSGGDNEQFF; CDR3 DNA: TGTGCCAGCAGCTTTCTAAGCGGGGGGGACAATGAGCAGTTCTTC
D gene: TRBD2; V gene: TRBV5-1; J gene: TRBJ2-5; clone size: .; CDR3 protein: CASSSGTGQETQYF; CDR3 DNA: TGCGCCAGCAGTAGCGGGACGGGCCAAGAGACCCAGTACTTC
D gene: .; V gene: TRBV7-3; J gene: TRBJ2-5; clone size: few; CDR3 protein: CASSRSPQETQYF; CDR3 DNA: TGTGCCAGCAGCCGATCGCCCCAAGAGACCCAGTACTTC
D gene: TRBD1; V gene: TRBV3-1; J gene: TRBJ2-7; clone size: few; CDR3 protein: CASRGTGAYEQYF; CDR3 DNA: TGTGCCAGCAGGGGGACAGGGGCCTACGAGCAGTACTTC
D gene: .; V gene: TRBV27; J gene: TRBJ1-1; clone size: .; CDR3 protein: CASSHRSQARAFF; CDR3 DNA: TGTGCCAGCAGTCACCGCTCCCAGGCCCGAGCTTTCTTT
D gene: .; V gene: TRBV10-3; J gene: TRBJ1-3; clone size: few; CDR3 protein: CAIRGDNSGNTIYF; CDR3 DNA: TGTGCCATCAGGGGGGACAACTCTGGAAACACCATATATTTT
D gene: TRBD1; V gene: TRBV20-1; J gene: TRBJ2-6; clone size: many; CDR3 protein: CSAGQGAGANVLTF; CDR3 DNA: TGCAGTGCGGGGCAGGGGGCTGGGGCCAACGTCCTGACTTTC
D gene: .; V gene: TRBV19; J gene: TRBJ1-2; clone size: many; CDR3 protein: CASSLGPNGYTF; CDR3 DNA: TGTGCCAGTAGTCTGGGACCGAATGGCTACACCTTC
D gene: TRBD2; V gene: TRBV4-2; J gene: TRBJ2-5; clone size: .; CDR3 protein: CASSQELAAPQETQYF; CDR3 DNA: TGTGCCAGCAGCCAGGAACTAGCGGCCCCCCAAGAGACCCAGTACTTC
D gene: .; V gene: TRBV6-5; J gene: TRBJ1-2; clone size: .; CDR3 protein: CASRPAGRNYGYTF; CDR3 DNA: TGTGCCAGCAGACCAGCTGGACGGAACTATGGCTACACCTTC
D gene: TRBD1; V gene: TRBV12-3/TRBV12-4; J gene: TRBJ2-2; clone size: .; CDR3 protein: CASSPESGTDTGELFF; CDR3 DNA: TGTGCCAGCAGTCCGGAATCCGGGACAGACACCGGGGAGCTGTTTTTT
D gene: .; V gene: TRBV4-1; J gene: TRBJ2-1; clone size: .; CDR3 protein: CASSQALAPGGDEQFF; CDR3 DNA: TGCGCCAGCAGCCAGGCCCTAGCGCCAGGCGGGGATGAGCAGTTCTTC
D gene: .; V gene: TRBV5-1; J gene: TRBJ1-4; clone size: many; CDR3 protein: CASSWAGEEKLFF; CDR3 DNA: TGCGCCAGCAGCTGGGCAGGGGAAGAAAAACTGTTTTTT
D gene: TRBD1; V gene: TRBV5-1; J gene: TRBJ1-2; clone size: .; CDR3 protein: CASSSDHGQGLGGGYTF; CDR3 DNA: TGCGCCAGCAGCTCCGACCATGGACAGGGCTTGGGAGGTGGCTACACCTTC
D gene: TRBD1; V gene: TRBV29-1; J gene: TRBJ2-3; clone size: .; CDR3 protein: CSVEEGQGASTDTQYF; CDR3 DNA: TGCAGCGTTGAAGAAGGACAGGGGGCGAGCACAGATACGCAGTATTTT
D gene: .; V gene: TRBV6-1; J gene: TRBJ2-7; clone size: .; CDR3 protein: CASSTGLLYEQYF; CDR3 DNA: TGTGCCAGCAGTACGGGTCTTCTCTACGAGCAGTACTTC
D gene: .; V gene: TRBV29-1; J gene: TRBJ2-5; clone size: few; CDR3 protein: CSVDRDTEGSQYF; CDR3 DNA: TGCAGCGTTGACCGAGACACTGAAGGTTCCCAGTACTTC
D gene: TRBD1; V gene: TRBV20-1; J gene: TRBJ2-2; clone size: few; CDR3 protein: CSALDRGRTGELFF; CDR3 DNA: TGCAGTGCTTTGGACAGGGGGCGCACCGGGGAGCTGTTTTTT
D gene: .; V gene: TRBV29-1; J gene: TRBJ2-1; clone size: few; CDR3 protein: CSVDLVQINEQFF; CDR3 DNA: TGCAGCGTTGATCTGGTACAGATTAATGAGCAGTTCTTC